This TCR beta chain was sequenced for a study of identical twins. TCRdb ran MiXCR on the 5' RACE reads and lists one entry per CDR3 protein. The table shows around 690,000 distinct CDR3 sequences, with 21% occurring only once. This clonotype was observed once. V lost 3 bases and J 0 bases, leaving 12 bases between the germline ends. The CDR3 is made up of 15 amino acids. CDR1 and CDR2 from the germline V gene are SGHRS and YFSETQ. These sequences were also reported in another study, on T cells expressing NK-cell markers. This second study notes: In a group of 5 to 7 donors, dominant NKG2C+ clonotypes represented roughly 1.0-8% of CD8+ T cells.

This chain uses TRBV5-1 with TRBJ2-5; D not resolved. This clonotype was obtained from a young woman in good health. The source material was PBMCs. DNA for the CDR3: TGCGCCAGCAGCTGGCGAGCCGGTCACCAAGAGACCCAGTACTTC. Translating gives CASSWRAGHQETQYF.